Listed here is a single T cell receptor (beta chain). Its antigen is not known. Sequencing used immunoSEQ multiplex PCR; TCRdb keeps in-frame clones, though not all of them. The repertoire holds roughly 1,000,000 clones, 75% to 80% seen once, with more than 0.55% in the top ten. This sample is part of a study of shared clonotypes between healthy human individuals. General observations from the study: Non-shared clonotypes displayed generation probabilities falling below those of clonotypes present in all four donors.

The germline V gene has CDR1 MNHEY and CDR2 SMNVEV (reference sequence). V lost 5 bases and J lost 5, with 12 bases in between. The CDR3 has 14 amino acids. The chain employs TRBV27 and TRBJ2-2, with D maybe TRBD1 (5 bases). Sequenced material: memory CD4+ T cells from PBMCs. Subset reported: CD45RA-negative fraction. The receptor comes from a young man in good health. Some clones in this sample may be carry-over from other donors' samples. Here the CDR3 reads CASSLDRPTGELFF. CDR3 DNA: TGTGCCAGCAGTCTCGACAGACCAACCGGGGAGCTGTTTTTT.